These 18 T cell receptor beta chains came from one sample sequenced in a study of a mutant IDH1 vaccine in newly diagnosed glioma. Data came from immunoSEQ multiplex PCR; TCRdb stores just in-frame clones and leaves some out. Among more than 30,000 clones, roughly four fifths were seen once, and the ten largest hold roughly 30%. No cognate antigen is known for these TCRs. Regarding time point: week 47, end of study. Vaccinated patients received 300 ug of mutant IDH1 20-mer peptide per dose, with topical imiquimod. The sample in question was PBMCs, obtained from a glioma patient whose treatment included an IDH1 peptide vaccine. The receptors were gathered from a young man with glioma.

The chain recombines TRBV18 with TRBJ2-7, with TRBD1 matching 7 bases. This CDR3 contains 14 residues. Germline CDR1 reads KGHSH; CDR2 reads LQKENI. V gave up 4 bases and J gave up 5 bases; unmatched junction bases: 8. The CDR3 nucleotides read TGTGCCAGCTCACTCGAGGACAGGCCCCACGAGCAGTACTTC. Translation: CASSLEDRPHEQYF.

The chain is built from TRBV5-1 and TRBJ2-6; a possible D gene is TRBD2 (5 bases). Germline V gene lookup returns CDR1 SGHRS and CDR2 YFSETQ. V lost 0 bases to trimming and J lost 5 bases, with 12 bases between them. This CDR3 contains 16 residues. CDR3 bases: TGCGCCAGCAGCTTGGCCACGGGAAGGAGGGCCAACGTCCTGACTTTC. Its protein is CASSLATGRRANVLTF.

The chain uses TRBV13 and TRBJ2-7; D possibly corresponds to TRBD2 (6 bases). The CDR3 length is 15 residues. CDR1 is PRHDT and CDR2 is FYEKMQ in the germline V gene (reference sequence). The V and J ends lost 5 bases and 2 bases respectively, with 16 bases between them. The CDR3 reads CASSPGTPLTYEQYF. The CDR3 DNA is TGTGCCAGCAGCCCCGGGACTCCTCTAACCTACGAGCAGTACTTC.

This chain links TRBV2 with TRBJ2-5; 12 bases fit TRBD2. V lost 5 bases and J lost 2; bases outside the gene matches: 15. The CDR3 length is 19 residues. Germline values: CDR1 SNHLY, CDR2 FYNNEI. CDR3 loop: CASSRPGLAGGLDQETQYF. CDR3 sequence (DNA): TGTGCCAGCAGTCGCCCAGGGCTAGCGGGGGGGCTGGATCAAGAGACCCAGTACTTC.

This clone came up once. The chain carries TRBV4-3 and TRBJ1-1; D not resolved. The germline V gene has CDR1 LGHNA and CDR2 YSLEER. Between the trimmed V and J ends, which lost 0 bases and 0 bases, there was a span of 11 bases. The CDR3 contains 16 residues. The CDR3 protein is CASSQELGVLNTEAFF. CDR3 coding DNA: TGCGCCAGCAGCCAAGAGTTAGGTGTACTGAACACTGAAGCTTTCTTT.

J is TRBJ2-1 and V is TRBV7-7; 12 nucleotides agree with TRBD2. The CDR3 is 16 amino acids. Germline CDR1 and CDR2: SSHAT and FNYEAQ (reference sequence). The J segment lost 4 bases and the V segment lost 5 bases, leaving 6 bases of the junction unmatched. CDR3 amino acids: CASSPTTSGGYNEQFF. DNA for the CDR3: TGTGCCAGCAGCCCAACGACTAGCGGGGGATACAATGAGCAGTTCTTC.

The chain is built from TRBV6-5 and TRBJ1-4; 10 bases agree with TRBD1. The trim removed 6 bases at V and 8 bases at J, leaving 9 bases unmatched. CDR3 length: 15 amino acids. Germline assignment: CDR1 MNHEY and CDR2 SVGAGI. CDR3 loop: CASRRGTGVGEKLFF. The CDR3 DNA is TGTGCCAGCAGACGCGGGACAGGGGTTGGAGAAAAACTGTTTTTT.

The genes are TRBV18 and TRBJ2-7; D is unclear. The CDR3 spans 16 residues. Germline loops: CDR1 KGHSH, CDR2 LQKENI. V was pared by 3 bases and J by 4 bases, with 19 bases between. In DNA form, the CDR3 reads TGTGCCAGCTCACCCCTGGGGTCCATTCCCGCTTACGAGCAGTACTTC. Amino acid sequence: CASSPLGSIPAYEQYF. Full variable domain (remainder filled in from reference TRBV18 and TRBJ2-7): NAGVMQNPRHLVRRRGQEARLRCSPMKGHSHVYWYRQLPEEGLKFMVYLQKENIIDESGMPKERFSAEFPKEGPSILRIQQVVRGDSAAYFCASSPLGSIPAYEQYFGPGTRLTVT.

This clone was detected only a few times. V is TRBV7-9 and J is TRBJ1-1; no clear D gene. CDR3 size: 14 residues. V lost 5 bases to trimming and J lost 4 bases, with 14 bases between them. Germline V gene sequence: CDR1 SEHNR, CDR2 FQNEAQ (reference sequence). In nucleotides, the CDR3 is TGTGCCAGCAGCATAACAGCCTTCGGCACTGAAGCTTTCTTT. It translates to CASSITAFGTEAFF.

This chain uses TRBV7-9 with TRBJ1-4, with 7 positions matching TRBD1. The junction had 4 bases not matched to a gene; V was cut back by 2 bases and J by 7 bases. This CDR3 has 14 residues. The germline CDR1 and CDR2 sequences are SEHNR and FQNEAQ (reference sequence). In DNA form, the CDR3 reads TGTGCCAGCAGCTTACAGGGGGGGATTGAAAAACTGTTTTTT. It codes for CASSLQGGIEKLFF.

The chain combines TRBV30 with TRBJ1-6; D gene unclear. V was pared by 5 bases and J by 7 bases, with 15 bases between. Germline CDR1 and CDR2: GTSNPN and SVGIG (reference sequence). CDR3 length equals 14 residues. CDR3 protein: CAWDKRAQNSPLHF. The CDR3 DNA sequence: TGTGCCTGGGATAAGAGGGCGCAGAATTCACCCCTCCACTTT.

The chain uses TRBV4-1 and TRBJ2-5; D possibly corresponds to TRBD2 (5 bases). V lost 5 bases to trimming and J lost 0 bases, with 7 bases between them. CDR3 length equals 13 residues. Germline CDR1 MGHRA, CDR2 YSYEKL. In DNA form, the CDR3 reads TGCGCCAGCAGCAAAGCGGACCAAGAGACCCAGTACTTC. Translation gives CASSKADQETQYF.

This rearrangement joins TRBV30 to TRBJ1-3; D perhaps matches TRBD1 (6 bases). The V gene's germline CDR1 is GTSNPN and CDR2 SVGIG (reference sequence). Trimming left V 2 bases short and J 0 bases short, with 17 bases between. There are 17 residues in the CDR3. The CDR3 loop reads CAWSRGWDIGSGNTIYF. The CDR3 nucleotides are TGTGCCTGGAGTCGCGGATGGGACATCGGCTCTGGAAACACCATATATTTT.

The rearrangement uses TRBV14 and TRBJ2-7, with D unresolved. This CDR3 contains 13 residues. Germline CDR1 and CDR2: SGHDN and FVKESK. V was trimmed by 1 base and J by 1 base, leaving 5 bases between them. CDR3 sequence: CASSQARSYEQYF. Written as DNA, the CDR3 is TGTGCCAGCAGCCAAGCCCGGTCCTACGAGCAGTACTTC.

J is TRBJ2-1 and V is TRBV6-1; perhaps TRBD2 as D (5 bases). Trimming pared 3 bases from V and 9 bases from J, leaving 12 bases between. Germline CDR1 is MNHNS and CDR2 is SASEGT. This CDR3 is 13 amino acids long. The CDR3 loop is CASSEEALSEQFF. CDR3 DNA sequence: TGTGCCAGCAGTGAGGAGGCTTTAAGTGAGCAGTTCTTC.

The sample holds a few counts of this clone. The chain uses TRBV30 and TRBJ1-1; a weak D match, TRBD1 (5 bases). Trimming left V 1 base short and J 1 base short, with 7 bases between. This CDR3 is 13 amino acids long. The germline CDR1 and CDR2 sequences are GTSNPN and SVGIG (reference sequence). The CDR3 here is CAWSGRANTEAFF. Here the CDR3 DNA reads TGTGCCTGGAGTGGCAGGGCGAACACTGAAGCTTTCTTT.

V usage is TRBV6-5 and J usage is TRBJ2-7; D gene unclear. Trimming took off 6 bases at V and 6 bases at J, with 12 bases between the two ends. Germline lookup yields CDR1 MNHEY and CDR2 SVGAGI. The CDR3 consists of 12 residues. The DNA of the CDR3 is TGTGCCAGCAGAGCCCGGACCGGCGAGCAGTACTTC. Amino acids: CASRARTGEQYF.

The rearrangement uses TRBV2 and TRBJ2-7; weak D call: TRBD2 (6 bases). Trimming shortened V by 6 bases and J by 3 bases, and 12 bases separated the two germline ends. CDR3 size: 13 residues. Germline V gene data show CDR1 as SNHLY and CDR2 as FYNNEI. The DNA for the CDR3 is TGTGCCAGCAGGCCGGGTAGCGGCTACGAGCAGTACTTC. Encoded protein: CASRPGSGYEQYF. The full variable domain, rest sourced from reference TRBV2 and TRBJ2-7, is EPEVTQTPSHQVTQMGQEVILRCVPISNHLYFYWYRQILGQKVEFLVSFYNNEISEKSEIFDDQFSVERPDGSNFTLKIRSTKLEDSAMYFCASRPGSGYEQYFGPGTRLTVT.